This TCR beta chain was retrieved from a study of read filtering for tumor transcriptome and immune sequencing (dated by TCRdb to the early 2020s). About the investigation overall: The cohort was composed of approximately 17 male and over 13 female patients, with a mean age of approximately 70 years and an age range of roughly 45 to 80. One main goal was a read-filtering strategy for immune repertoire data, in particular deciding whether clonotypes backed by only one read should be removed. After DNase treatment, whole-transcriptome libraries were prepared using the TruSeq RNA Access Library Prep Kit. By revised international staging, eight or nine patients were R-ISS I, some 17 were R-ISS II and 7 were R-ISS III. Using the same bone marrow samples, the study compared TCR repertoires obtained by targeted immune repertoire sequencing with those obtained by bulk whole-transcriptome sequencing. Per sample, about 4.05 to 11 million TCR-region mapped reads were obtained with IR-seq, compared with only about 80 to 1273 with RNA-seq.

A distance of 16 bases separates the germline ends of V and J, which lose 5 bases and 8 bases respectively. As encoded in the germline V gene, CDR1 is SGHTA while CDR2 is FQGNSA. From its cysteine to its phenylalanine, the CDR3 spans 14 amino acids. CDR3 DNA only is kept here, 42 bases in frame from base 1. Each patient had bone marrow sampled at the time of active disease. Isolation of bone marrow mononuclear cells was performed by Ficoll-Hypaque density gradient centrifugation. Myeloma plasma cells were removed and CD138-negative cells were obtained by negative selection following labeling with CD138 magnetic microbeads on a MACS separator. The purity of the isolated cells was checked by flow cytometry with CD138 antibodies on an Attune NxT. Total RNA was extracted using TRIzol reagent and was quantified on a NanoDrop spectrophotometer. Paired RNA-seq and IR-seq were performed on each patient's CD138-negative bone marrow sample.

For this clonotype: The antigen it recognizes is unknown. Since a far larger clone is one base different, this is likely a read error.

TCR libraries were built from roughly 400 ng RNA with the Immunoverse kit, using molecular barcoded adaptors covering alpha/delta and beta/gamma chains. TCR library preparation used the same RNA that went into transcriptome sequencing. Sequencing of TCR libraries was carried out on an Illumina HiSeq 4000 with 2 x 150 cycles. Per the authors' processing: Using MiXCR, which included quality filtering and error correction, TCR reads were aligned to human V, D, J and C references and then assembled into CDR3 clonotypes. The tcR package in R was used to analyze clonotype counts and gene usage diversity. Raw mapping reads were checked after the RNA-seq reads had been mapped by STAR aligner version 2.5.3a onto the human GRCh37 genome. To test how sequencing depth affected the clonotypes detected, IR-seq fastq files were randomly downsampled with Seqtk 1.3. TCRdb trimmed the raw reads at Q25, called clones with MiXCR and kept productive beta chains. Merged by CDR3 protein, the rows form single entries marked with the most common genes and DNA. The V and J calls come from TCRdb's annotation, not from the publication. In this sample the table shows 100,000 to 150,000 distinct CDR3 sequences, approximately 13% of which occur a single time. About 7.7% of the sample goes to the ten largest clones.

The paper as a whole reports these results and caveats: The sorted CD138-negative fraction was not purified T cells but a mixed bone marrow immune population. In IR-seq, single-read clonotypes were about four fifths of clonotypes but approximately 4% of total reads; in RNA-seq they were about 68% of clonotypes and about 41% of reads. Compared with RNA-seq, IR-seq captured clonotypes at much higher depth and more reliably, and a smaller IR-seq throughput was enough to identify most shared clonotypes. The correlation between IR-seq and RNA-seq shared clonotype proportions was increased by removal of single-read clonotypes.

This receptor was taken from a donor at least 40 years old with multiple myeloma. Recombination linked TRBV7-2 to TRBJ2-1, and TRBD2 may be the D gene, going by 5 matching bases. The sequenced material came from a population of CD138-negative cells sorted from bone marrow. The sample's cell subset or site label, in plain terms: bone marrow mononuclear cells depleted of CD138+ plasma/myeloma cells by negative magnetic selection. DNA sequence: TGTGCCAGCAGCCCCCCGGGGTCGGAGGATGAGCAGTTCTTC. Translated, this gives CASSPPGSEDEQFF.